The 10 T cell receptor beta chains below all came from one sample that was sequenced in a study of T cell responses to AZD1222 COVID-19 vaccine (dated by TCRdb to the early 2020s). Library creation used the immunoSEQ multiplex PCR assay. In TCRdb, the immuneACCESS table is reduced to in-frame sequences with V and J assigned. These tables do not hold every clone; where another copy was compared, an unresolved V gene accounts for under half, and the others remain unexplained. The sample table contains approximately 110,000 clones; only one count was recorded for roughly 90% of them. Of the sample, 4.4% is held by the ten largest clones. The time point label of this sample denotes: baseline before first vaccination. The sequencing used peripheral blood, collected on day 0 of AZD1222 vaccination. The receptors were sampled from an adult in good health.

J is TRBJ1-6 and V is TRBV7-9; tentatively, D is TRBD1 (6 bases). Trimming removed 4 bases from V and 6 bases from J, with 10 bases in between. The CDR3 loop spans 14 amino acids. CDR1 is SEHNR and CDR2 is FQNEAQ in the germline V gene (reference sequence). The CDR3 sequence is CASSSGTSNSPLHF. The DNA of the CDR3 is TGTGCCAGCAGCTCCGGGACAAGTAATTCACCCCTCCACTTT. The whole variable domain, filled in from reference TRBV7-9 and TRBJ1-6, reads DTGVSQNPRHKITKRGQNVTFRCDPISEHNRLYWYRQTLGQGPEFLTYFQNEAQLEKSRLLSDRFSAERPKGSFSTLEIQRTEQGDSAMYLCASSSGTSNSPLHFGNGTRLTVT.

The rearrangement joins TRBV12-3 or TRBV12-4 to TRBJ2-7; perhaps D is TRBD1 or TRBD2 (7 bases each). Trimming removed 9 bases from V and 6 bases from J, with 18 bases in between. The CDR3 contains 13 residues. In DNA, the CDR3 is TGTGCCAGTGGGGGAGGGGGCTTCGGCGAGCAGTACTTC. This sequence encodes CASGGGGFGEQYF.

CDR3 sequence reads: CASSPTYIIERADTEAFF. CDR3 nucleotides: TGTGCCAGCAGCCCGACTTACATAATCGAACGGGCTGACACTGAAGCTTTCTTT. This chain uses TRBV7-9 with TRBJ1-1; D is uncertain. With 5 bases removed from V and 3 bases from J, the gap between germline ends came to 25 bases. The germline V gene encodes CDR1 SEHNR and CDR2 FQNEAQ (reference sequence). The CDR3 extends over 18 amino acids.

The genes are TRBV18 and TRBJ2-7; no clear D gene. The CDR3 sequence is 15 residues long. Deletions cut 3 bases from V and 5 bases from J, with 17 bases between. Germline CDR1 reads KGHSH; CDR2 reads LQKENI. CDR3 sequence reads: CASSPPLGQSNEQYF. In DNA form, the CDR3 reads TGTGCCAGCTCACCTCCCCTGGGTCAGAGCAACGAGCAGTACTTC.

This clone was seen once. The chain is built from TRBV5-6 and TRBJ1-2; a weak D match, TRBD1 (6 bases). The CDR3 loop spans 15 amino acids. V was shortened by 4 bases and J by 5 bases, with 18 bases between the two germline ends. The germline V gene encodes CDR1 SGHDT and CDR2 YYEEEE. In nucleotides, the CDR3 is TGTGCCAGCAGCCCACTTTCCCAGGGGACGTATGGCTACACCTTC. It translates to CASSPLSQGTYGYTF.

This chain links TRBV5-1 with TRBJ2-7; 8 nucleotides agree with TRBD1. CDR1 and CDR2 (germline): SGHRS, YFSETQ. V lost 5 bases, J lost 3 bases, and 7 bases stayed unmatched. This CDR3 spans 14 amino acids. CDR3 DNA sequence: TGCGCCAGCAGTGACAGGGGTTTAAGCTACGAGCAGTACTTC. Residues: CASSDRGLSYEQYF.

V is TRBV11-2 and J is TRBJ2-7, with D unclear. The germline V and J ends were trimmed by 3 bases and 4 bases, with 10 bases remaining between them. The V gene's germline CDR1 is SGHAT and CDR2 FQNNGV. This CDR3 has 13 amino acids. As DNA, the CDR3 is TGTGCCAGCAGCTTTGGAACCTCTTACGAGCAGTACTTC. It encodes CASSFGTSYEQYF.

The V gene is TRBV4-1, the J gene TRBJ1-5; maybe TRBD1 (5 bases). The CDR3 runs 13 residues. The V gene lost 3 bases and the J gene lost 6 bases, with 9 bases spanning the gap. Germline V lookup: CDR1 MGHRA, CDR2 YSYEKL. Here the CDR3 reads CASSHVGGQPQHF. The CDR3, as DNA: TGCGCCAGCAGCCATGTTGGGGGTCAGCCCCAGCATTTT.

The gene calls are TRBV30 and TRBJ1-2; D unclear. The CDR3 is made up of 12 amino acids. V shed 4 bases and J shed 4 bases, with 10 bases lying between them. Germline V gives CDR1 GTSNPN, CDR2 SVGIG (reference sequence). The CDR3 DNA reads TGTGCCTGGAAACCCGACTCCTATGGCTACACCTTC. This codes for CAWKPDSYGYTF.

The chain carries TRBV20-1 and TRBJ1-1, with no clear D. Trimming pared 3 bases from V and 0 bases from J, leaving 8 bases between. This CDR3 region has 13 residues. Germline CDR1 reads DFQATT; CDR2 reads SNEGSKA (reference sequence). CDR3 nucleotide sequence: TGCAGTGCTAGTACAGCTATGAACACTGAAGCTTTCTTT. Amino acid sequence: CSASTAMNTEAFF.